These 23 T cell receptor beta chains share one sample of origin, sequenced in a study of technical replicates of blood from four donors. TCRdb's table, derived via immunoSEQ multiplex PCR, lists solely in-frame clones and lacks some. This table has about 56,000 clones, 93% appearing once. The sample consisted of PBMCs. The source of these receptors is a human donor in good health. Some clones in this sample may be carry-over from other donors' samples.

This rearrangement joins TRBV5-1 to TRBJ1-6; a weak D match, TRBD1 (5 bases). V was shortened by 4 bases and J by 5 bases, with 13 bases between the two germline ends. The CDR3 is 15 amino acids. CDR1 is SGHRS and CDR2 is YFSETQ in the germline V gene. Here the CDR3 DNA reads TGCGCCAGCAGCCCAGGACACCAGGATAATTCACCCCTCCACTTT. Encoded protein: CASSPGHQDNSPLHF.

Here the CDR3 reads CASTLQLEGEQFF. CDR3 nucleotide sequence: TGTGCCAGCACGCTACAACTAGAAGGTGAGCAGTTCTTC. The chain carries TRBV7-2 and TRBJ2-1; the D gene is possibly TRBD2 (5 bases). The CDR3 runs to 13 residues. Trimming pared 7 bases from V and 9 bases from J, leaving 16 bases between. Germline CDR1 and CDR2: SGHTA and FQGNSA.

The rearrangement joins TRBV5-4 to TRBJ2-1; no definite D call. The V end was cut by 0 bases, the J end by 6 bases, with 7 bases between. Germline values: CDR1 SGHNT, CDR2 YYREEE (reference sequence). This CDR3 is built from 13 residues. CDR3 bases: TGTGCCAGCAGCTTGGTGGCTAGCAATGAGCAGTTCTTC. Translated, it gives CASSLVASNEQFF.

The CDR3 reads CASSRDRDYEQYF. The CDR3 nucleotides are TGCGCCAGCAGCAGGGACAGAGACTACGAGCAGTACTTC. The chain uses TRBV5-1 and TRBJ2-7; 7 positions match TRBD1. The V gene's germline CDR1 is SGHRS and CDR2 YFSETQ. The ends lost 4 bases at V and 3 bases at J; junction bases unmatched: 4. This CDR3 is built from 13 residues.

This clone was seen a handful of times. The genes are TRBV2 and TRBJ1-6; D is uncertain. From germline, CDR1 is SNHLY and CDR2 FYNNEI. CDR3 length equals 13 residues. The ends were cut back, 4 bases at V and 9 bases at J, with 10 bases in the middle. CDR3 bases: TGTGCCAGCAGTGCGGACGGAGGTTCACCCCTCCACTTT. It translates to CASSADGGSPLHF. Filled out from reference TRBV2 and TRBJ1-6, the complete variable domain reads EPEVTQTPSHQVTQMGQEVILRCVPISNHLYFYWYRQILGQKVEFLVSFYNNEISEKSEIFDDQFSVERPDGSNFTLKIRSTKLEDSAMYFCASSADGGSPLHFGNGTRLTVT.

The V call is TRBV4-3, the J call TRBJ2-1; 9 bases map to TRBD1. This CDR3 comprises 15 residues. The V segment lost 4 bases and the J segment 10 bases; nucleotides outside the gene matches: 11. Looked up from germline, CDR1 is LGHNA and CDR2 is YSLEER. The CDR3 reads CASSRPGQGVEEQFF. The CDR3 DNA reads as TGCGCCAGCAGCCGTCCGGGACAGGGAGTAGAGGAGCAGTTCTTC.

The chain combines TRBV19 with TRBJ2-7; 7 nucleotides line up with TRBD1. The CDR3 sequence is 13 residues long. V was clipped by 5 bases and J by 3 bases; unmatched bases: 4. From germline, CDR1 is LNHDA and CDR2 SQIVND (reference sequence). CDR3 nucleotide sequence: TGTGCCAGTAGTGTCCGGGACAGCTACGAGCAGTACTTC. This codes for CASSVRDSYEQYF.

This chain uses TRBV2 with TRBJ1-1; 8 bases agree with TRBD1. Germline CDR1 is SNHLY and CDR2 is FYNNEI. J was trimmed by 1 base and V by 4 bases; bases with no gene match: 2. This CDR3 spans 14 amino acids. The CDR3 protein is CASSVQGGNTEAFF. The CDR3 DNA sequence: TGTGCCAGCAGTGTACAGGGGGGGAACACTGAAGCTTTCTTT.

The CDR3 DNA sequence: TGTGCCACCAGCAGTCCTTCCGACTTAAAAGAGACCCAGTACTTC. It yields the protein CATSSPSDLKETQYF. V is TRBV15 and J is TRBJ2-5, with no clear D. The CDR3 totals 15 residues. Looked up from germline, CDR1 is LNHNV and CDR2 is YYDKDF (reference sequence). The ends were cut back, 3 bases at V and 3 bases at J, with 14 bases in the middle. The full variable domain, in which reference TRBV15 and TRBJ2-5 provide the parts outside the CDR3, is DAMVIQNPRYQVTQFGKPVTLSCSQTLNHNVMYWYQQKSSQAPKLLFHYYDKDFNNEADTPDNFQSRRPNTSFCFLDIRSPGLGDTAMYLCATSSPSDLKETQYFGPGTRLLVL.

CDR3: CASSLRGQGNTEAFF. In DNA, the CDR3 is TGTGCCAGCAGCTTAAGGGGGCAGGGGAACACTGAAGCTTTCTTT. The gene calls are TRBV7-2 and TRBJ1-1, with 7 bases identical to TRBD1. The CDR3 has 15 residues. V was clipped by 2 bases and J by 1 base; unmatched bases: 4. The germline gives CDR1 SGHTA, CDR2 FQGNSA. Filled out from reference TRBV7-2 and TRBJ1-1, the complete variable domain reads GAGVSQSPSNKVTEKGKDVELRCDPISGHTALYWYRQSLGQGLEFLIYFQGNSAPDKSGLPSDRFSAERTGGSVSTLTIQRTQQEDSAVYLCASSLRGQGNTEAFFGQGTRLTVV.

The chain couples TRBV7-3 to TRBJ2-1; TRBD2 matches 8 bases. With V trimmed by 5 bases and J by 4 bases, 7 bases remained unmatched. Germline V gene data show CDR1 as SGHTA and CDR2 as FQGTGA. The CDR3 extends over 15 amino acids. The CDR3 sequence is CASSPGVAGYNEQFF. The CDR3 bases are TGTGCCAGCAGCCCCGGGGTAGCGGGATACAATGAGCAGTTCTTC.

The chain couples TRBV7-2 to TRBJ1-2; D perhaps matches TRBD1 (5 bases). The CDR3 is made up of 14 amino acids. Between the trimmed V and J ends, which lost 7 bases and 8 bases, there was a span of 20 bases. Germline CDR1 is SGHTA and CDR2 is FQGNSA. Written as DNA, the CDR3 is TGTGCCAGCAACCCAGGGTTCGGTGGTTCGGGCTACACCTTC. Encoded protein: CASNPGFGGSGYTF. The full variable domain, completed using reference TRBV7-2 and TRBJ1-2, is GAGVSQSPSNKVTEKGKDVELRCDPISGHTALYWYRQSLGQGLEFLIYFQGNSAPDKSGLPSDRFSAERTGGSVSTLTIQRTQQEDSAVYLCASNPGFGGSGYTFGSGTRLTVV.

The V and J genes are TRBV6-5 and TRBJ2-1; maybe TRBD1 (5 bases). This CDR3 has 14 residues. V was shortened by 5 bases and J by 4 bases, with 12 bases between the two germline ends. Germline assignment: CDR1 MNHEY and CDR2 SVGAGI. CDR3 loop: CASSKGVRYNEQFF. CDR3 sequence (DNA): TGTGCCAGCAGTAAAGGGGTGCGGTACAATGAGCAGTTCTTC.

V is TRBV4-2 and J is TRBJ2-7, with a weak D call TRBD1 (5 bases). Germline lookup yields CDR1 LGHNA and CDR2 YNFKEQ. CDR3 size: 17 residues. Trimming stripped 0 bases from V and 4 bases from J, with 19 bases between. CDR3 sequence (DNA): TGTGCCAGCAGCCAAGATCGACGAGAAGACAGAGATTACGAGCAGTACTTC. Translating it yields CASSQDRREDRDYEQYF.

The chain employs TRBV6-6 and TRBJ1-3; D call uncertain. The V gene lost 6 bases and the J gene lost 4 bases, with 10 bases spanning the gap. CDR3 length: 13 residues. Germline V gene sequence: CDR1 MNHNY, CDR2 SVGAGI (reference sequence). Written as DNA, the CDR3 is TGTGCCAGCAGGGACCCGGGAGGAAACACCATATATTTT. The encoded protein is CASRDPGGNTIYF.

The CDR3 spells CASTKGSQGSNEQFF. CDR3 sequence (DNA): TGTGCCAGCACCAAAGGGTCCCAGGGGTCCAATGAGCAGTTCTTC. The chain is built from TRBV6-1 and TRBJ2-1; tentatively, D is TRBD1 (6 bases). The CDR3 has 15 amino acids. V gave up 7 bases and J gave up 6 bases, with 19 bases separating them. Germline CDR1 and CDR2: MNHNS and SASEGT.

The gene calls are TRBV2 and TRBJ1-4; D perhaps matches TRBD1 (6 bases). Between the trimmed V and J ends, which lost 2 bases and 8 bases, there was a span of 18 bases. CDR1 SNHLY and CDR2 FYNNEI come from the germline V gene. This CDR3 has 16 residues. The CDR3 DNA sequence: TGTGCCAGCAGTGAAACAGGGAGGGGTCTTAACGAAAAACTGTTTTTT. Translated, it gives CASSETGRGLNEKLFF.

The CDR3 DNA sequence: TGTGCCAGTAGTGCGGGACGGGTAGAGACCCAGTACTTC. Its translation: CASSAGRVETQYF. J is TRBJ2-5 and V is TRBV19; D might be TRBD2 (6 bases). Germline assignment: CDR1 LNHDA and CDR2 SQIVND (reference sequence). Trimming took 5 bases from V and 4 from J, leaving 11 bases between them. The CDR3 is 13 residues long.

This rearrangement joins TRBV5-1 to TRBJ1-1; TRBD1 agrees at 9 bases. Per germline, CDR1 SGHRS and CDR2 YFSETQ. V was clipped by 3 bases and J by 11 bases; unmatched bases: 11. This CDR3 comprises 14 residues. The DNA of the CDR3 is TGCGCCAGCAGCTCTCCACAGGGGGCCGGGTCGGCTTTCTTT. It specifies CASSSPQGAGSAFF.

The chain links TRBV7-2 to TRBJ1-1; the D is unclear. Trimming took 7 bases from V and 1 from J, leaving 13 bases between them. The CDR3 extends over 14 amino acids. The V gene's germline CDR1 is SGHTA and CDR2 FQGNSA. CDR3 in amino acids: CASKAYGRNTEAFF. In DNA form, the CDR3 reads TGTGCCAGCAAAGCTTACGGGAGGAACACTGAAGCTTTCTTT.

The chain combines TRBV6-6 with TRBJ2-7; 8 bases match TRBD1. Germline CDR1 and CDR2: MNHNY and SVGAGI (reference sequence). The trim removed 8 bases at V and 7 bases at J, leaving 10 bases unmatched. The CDR3 has 13 amino acids. CDR3 protein: CASEETGVGEQYF. In DNA, the CDR3 is TGTGCCAGCGAGGAGACAGGGGTGGGGGAGCAGTACTTC.

CDR3 DNA sequence: TGCGCCAGCAGCCAAGGGACTAGCGGGAGGAACACAGATACGCAGTATTTT. Amino acids: CASSQGTSGRNTDTQYF. The chain joins TRBV4-3 to TRBJ2-3; TRBD2 matches at 14 bases. Germline CDR1 reads LGHNA; CDR2 reads YSLEER. After removal of 1 base from V and 2 bases from J, the junction contained 2 bases not matched to a gene. The CDR3 is 17 residues long.

The V gene is TRBV7-2, the J gene TRBJ2-2; D gene unclear. Germline V gene data show CDR1 as SGHTA and CDR2 as FQGNSA. The CDR3 contains 15 residues. The ends were cut back, 6 bases at V and 4 bases at J, with 15 bases in the middle. This chain's CDR3 is CASSSQWLGTGELFF. The CDR3 DNA sequence: TGTGCCAGCAGTTCACAGTGGTTGGGCACCGGGGAGCTGTTTTTT.